Below, 12 T cell receptor beta chains from the same sample are listed, as sequenced in a study of STAT5B mutations in CD4+ large granular lymphocyte leukemia. Sequenced by immunoSEQ multiplex PCR; TCRdb stores in-frame clones only, minus some. In the table there are about 32,000 clones, 70% to 90% of which are singletons. The source material was CD4+ T cells from blood buffy coats. These receptors were collected from a human donor in good health.

The chain uses TRBV29-1 and TRBJ2-5; the match to TRBD2 covers 14 bases. This CDR3 has 15 amino acids. CDR1 is SQVTM, CDR2 ANQGSEA, per germline. With V trimmed by 0 bases and J by 11 bases, 8 bases remained unmatched. The CDR3 loop reads CSVEDQVGLAGEQYF. Written as DNA, the CDR3 is TGCAGCGTTGAAGATCAAGTGGGACTAGCGGGAGAGCAGTACTTC.

The chain links TRBV7-2 to TRBJ2-3; maybe TRBD2 (5 bases). CDR1 and CDR2 from the germline V gene are SGHTA and FQGNSA. The CDR3 sequence is 14 residues long. Between the trimmed V and J ends, which lost 5 bases and 8 bases, there was a span of 17 bases. The CDR3 DNA is TGTGCCAGCAGCAGAGCCGCTAGTGAGGGTACGCAGTATTTT. Protein sequence: CASSRAASEGTQYF.

This clone has just one count. The V and J genes are TRBV28 and TRBJ1-2, with 7 bases identical to TRBD1. The length of the CDR3 is 13 residues. Germline trimming cut 3 bases from V and 2 bases from J; bases unmatched to any gene: 0. Germline CDR1 is MDHEN and CDR2 is SYDVKM. Here the CDR3 reads CASSLTGNYGYTF. The CDR3 DNA sequence: TGTGCCAGCAGTTTGACAGGGAACTATGGCTACACCTTC.

The CDR3: CASSQDRANNEQFF. CDR3 nucleotide sequence: TGTGCCAGCAGCCAGGACAGGGCAAACAATGAGCAGTTCTTC. The chain couples TRBV14 to TRBJ2-1; 8 bases line up with TRBD1. CDR3 size: 14 residues. The germline V gene has CDR1 SGHDN and CDR2 FVKESK. V trimming: 3 bases; J trimming: 5 bases; junction bases outside the gene matches: 3. The variable domain in full, completed from reference TRBV14 and TRBJ2-1, reads EAGVTQFPSHSVIEKGQTVTLRCDPISGHDNLYWYRRVMGKEIKFLLHFVKESKQDESGMPNNRFLAERTGGTYSTLKVQPAELEDSGVYFCASSQDRANNEQFFGPGTRLTVL.

The J gene is TRBJ1-1, the V gene TRBV7-2; D is ambiguous. Germline assignment: CDR1 SGHTA and CDR2 FQGNSA. V lost 2 bases and J 4 bases, leaving 14 bases between the germline ends. The CDR3 is made up of 15 amino acids. The CDR3 region is CASSLWADATTEAFF. In nucleotides, the CDR3 is TGTGCCAGCAGCTTATGGGCAGACGCAACCACTGAAGCTTTCTTT.

The chain recombines TRBV25-1 with TRBJ1-5, with D uncertain. Trimming left V 3 bases short and J 7 bases short, with 10 bases between. Germline-derived CDR1 and CDR2 are MGHDK and SYGVNS. The CDR3 sequence is 13 residues long. For the CDR3, the DNA is TGTGCCAGCAGTGATAGGGATGGCCAGCCCCAGCATTTT. As protein: CASSDRDGQPQHF.

The gene calls are TRBV6-4 and TRBJ1-5, with D perhaps matching TRBD1 (5 bases). The CDR3 extends over 13 amino acids. Germline CDR1 reads MRHNA; CDR2 reads SNTAGT. V was clipped by 6 bases and J by 1 base, with 7 bases between them. DNA of the CDR3: TGTGCCAGCAGCCGGGACAGCAATCAGCCCCAGCATTTT. Its protein is CASSRDSNQPQHF.

With regard to this clone: One end of the junction is discordant with germline, which a read error may explain. The gene calls are TRBV9 and TRBJ2-6; 8 bases align to TRBD1. Germline-derived CDR1 and CDR2 are SGDLS and YYNGEE. The CDR3 contains 13 residues. CDR3 in amino acids: CASNLQGDNVLTF. CDR3 coding DNA: TGTGCCAGCAACCTACAGGGGGACAACGTCCTGACTTTC.

J is TRBJ2-3 and V is TRBV30; a weak D match, TRBD2 (6 bases). This CDR3 has 17 residues. Germline V lookup: CDR1 GTSNPN, CDR2 SVGIG (reference sequence). Trimming removed 2 bases from V and 4 bases from J, with 22 bases in between. As DNA, the CDR3 is TGTGCCTGGAGTAGTCGGGGGACCCCTTTCAGTGCAGATACGCAGTATTTT. Translating gives CAWSSRGTPFSADTQYF.

J is TRBJ2-7 and V is TRBV18, with 7 bases lining up with TRBD1. V trimming: 6 bases; J trimming: 5 bases; junction bases outside the gene matches: 13. The CDR3 is 15 amino acids. Germline V lookup: CDR1 KGHSH, CDR2 LQKENI. The CDR3 bases are TGTGCCAGCTCTCAGAGTAAGGGGGCATTGGACGAGCAGTACTTC. Its protein product is CASSQSKGALDEQYF.

A few counts support this clone. Distinct nucleotide sequences in the sample also encode this CDR3. The chain carries TRBV2 and TRBJ1-5; D not resolved. Trimming took 1 base from V and 3 from J, leaving 10 bases between them. CDR1 is SNHLY and CDR2 is FYNNEI in the germline V gene. The CDR3 runs 15 residues. The CDR3 DNA is TGTGCCAGCAGTGAAGGGCGGGAGAACAATCAGCCCCAGCATTTT. This gives the protein CASSEGRENNQPQHF.

This clone was picked up one time. The rearrangement links TRBV28 to TRBJ2-7; D perhaps matches TRBD2 (6 bases). CDR1 MDHEN and CDR2 SYDVKM come from the germline V gene. This CDR3 has 13 residues. V was trimmed by 7 bases and J by 3 bases, leaving 13 bases between them. This CDR3 is CASTMGLDYEQYF. CDR3 coding DNA: TGTGCCAGCACCATGGGACTGGACTACGAGCAGTACTTC.